The present T cell receptor beta chain was sequenced within a study of cytomegalovirus exposure and HLA in healthy donors. Study-level information: Clustering assigned 81% of the roughly 420 genotyped donors to the Caucasian-associated ancestry cluster. The study, taken as a whole, reports: In a later analysis, DRB1 alleles had the most associated TCRs; HLA-C alleles the fewest. Some highly shared sequence variants likely arose as a pipeline artifact.

Trimming removed 6 bases from V and 6 bases from J, with 17 bases in between. The CDR3 has 15 amino acids. Germline loops: CDR1 MGHDK, CDR2 SYGVNS. Turning to this clone: Its antigen remains unidentified.

Though probably carrying unrecorded immune exposures, donors were nominally healthy at sampling. With 60 Vbeta and 13 Jbeta primers, the PCR was carried out. The protocol was immunoSEQ multiplex PCR, while the TCRdb copy is restricted to in-frame clones and leaves out a portion. Here the sample spans roughly 200,000 clones, 85% being singletons. Input material: PBMCs. The receptor was derived from a woman aged 50 to 60 in good health and CMV-seronegative. This rearrangement joins TRBV25-1 to TRBJ2-2; D is perhaps TRBD2 (5 bases). The CDR3 DNA reads TGTGCCAGCAGCGACCCCGGGAAGCGGTCCGGGGAGCTGTTTTTT. Protein sequence: CASSDPGKRSGELFF.